This T cell receptor beta chain was recovered during a study of T cells of healthy individuals. Ten or more counts support this clonotype. Each CDR3 protein gets one entry after TCRdb re-called the 5' RACE reads with MiXCR. The sample lists 35,000 to 45,000 distinct CDR3 sequences, 4% to 5.5% occurring once. This sequence originates from a human donor in good health.

CDR3 protein: CAWGRDRPILIEQFF. The DNA of the CDR3 is TGTGCCTGGGGTAGGGACCGACCCATTCTCATTGAGCAGTTCTTC. The genes are TRBV30 and TRBJ2-1, with D perhaps being TRBD1 or TRBD2 (5 bases each). V was clipped by 5 bases and J by 9 bases, with 23 bases between them. This CDR3 region has 15 residues. Germline V gene sequence: CDR1 GTSNPN, CDR2 SVGIG (reference sequence).